The following is a TCR beta chain sequence with its context. This sample stems from a study of cytomegalovirus exposure and HLA in healthy donors. 13 Jbeta primers and 60 Vbeta primers were used for the PCR. The assay was immunoSEQ multiplex PCR, and TCRdb's table has in-frame clones only and misses some. The sample lists about 140,000 clones; around 80% were seen once. The donors, nominally healthy at sampling, likely had unrecorded immune exposures. Source material: PBMCs. The TCR comes from a female donor in good health and CMV-seronegative.

Here the CDR3 reads CASGLAGVSYEQFF. The CDR3 DNA sequence: TGTGCCAGCGGTCTAGCGGGAGTTTCTTATGAGCAGTTCTTC. The chain links TRBV7-2 to TRBJ2-1; 10 bases map to TRBD2. The CDR3 sequence is 14 residues long. The V segment lost 8 bases and the J segment 8 bases; nucleotides outside the gene matches: 9. CDR1 is SGHTA, CDR2 FQGNSA, per germline.